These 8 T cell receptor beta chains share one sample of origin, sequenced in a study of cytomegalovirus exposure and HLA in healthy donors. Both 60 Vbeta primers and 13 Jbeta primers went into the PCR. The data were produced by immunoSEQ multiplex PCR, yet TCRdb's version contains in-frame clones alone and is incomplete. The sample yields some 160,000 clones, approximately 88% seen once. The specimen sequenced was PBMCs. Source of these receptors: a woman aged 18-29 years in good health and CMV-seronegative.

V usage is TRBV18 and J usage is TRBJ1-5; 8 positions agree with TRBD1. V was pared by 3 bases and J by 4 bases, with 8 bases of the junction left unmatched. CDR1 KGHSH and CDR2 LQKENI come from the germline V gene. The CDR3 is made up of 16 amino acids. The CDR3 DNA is TGTGCCAGCTCACCGGGGACAGGATCGGTGAATCAGCCCCAGCATTTT. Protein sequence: CASSPGTGSVNQPQHF.

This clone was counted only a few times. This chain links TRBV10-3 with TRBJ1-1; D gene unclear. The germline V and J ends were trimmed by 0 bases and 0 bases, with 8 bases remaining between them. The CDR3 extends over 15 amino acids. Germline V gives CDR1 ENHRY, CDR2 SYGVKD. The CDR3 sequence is CAISESADLNTEAFF. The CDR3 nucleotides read TGTGCCATCAGTGAGTCGGCAGATCTGAACACTGAAGCTTTCTTT.

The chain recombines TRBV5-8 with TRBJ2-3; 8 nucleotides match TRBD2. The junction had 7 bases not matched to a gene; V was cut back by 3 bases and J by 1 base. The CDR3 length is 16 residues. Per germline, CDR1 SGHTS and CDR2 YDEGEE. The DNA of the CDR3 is TGTGCCAGCAGCTACCCAGCGGGGGCCGGCACAGATACGCAGTATTTT. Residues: CASSYPAGAGTDTQYF.

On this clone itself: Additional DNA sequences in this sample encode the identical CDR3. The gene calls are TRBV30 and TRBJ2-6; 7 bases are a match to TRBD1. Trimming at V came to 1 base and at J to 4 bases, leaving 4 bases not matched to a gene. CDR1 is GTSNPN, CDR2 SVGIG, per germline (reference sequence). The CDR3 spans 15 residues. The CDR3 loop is CAWSGGRGGANVLTF. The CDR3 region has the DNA TGTGCCTGGAGTGGGGGCAGGGGGGGGGCCAACGTCCTGACTTTC.

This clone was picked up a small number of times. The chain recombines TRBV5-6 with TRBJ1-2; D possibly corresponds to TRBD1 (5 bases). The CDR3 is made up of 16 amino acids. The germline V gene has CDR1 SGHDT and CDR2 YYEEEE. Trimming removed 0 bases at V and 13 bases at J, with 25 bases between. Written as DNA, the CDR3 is TGTGCCAGCAGCTTGGACCTAGACGACGTAGGATCAGGGTGCACCTTC. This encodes CASSLDLDDVGSGCTF. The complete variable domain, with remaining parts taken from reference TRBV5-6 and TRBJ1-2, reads DAGVTQSPTHLIKTRGQQVTLRCSPKSGHDTVSWYQQALGQGPQFIFQYYEEEERQRGNFPDRFSGHQFPNYSSELNVNALLLGDSALYLCASSLDLDDVGSGCTFGSGTRLTVV.

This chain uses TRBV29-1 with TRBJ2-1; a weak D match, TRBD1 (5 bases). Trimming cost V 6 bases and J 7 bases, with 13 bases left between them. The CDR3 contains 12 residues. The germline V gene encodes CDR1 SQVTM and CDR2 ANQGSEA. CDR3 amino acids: CSVTDSRNEQFF. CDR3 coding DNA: TGCAGCGTCACTGACAGTCGTAATGAGCAGTTCTTC.

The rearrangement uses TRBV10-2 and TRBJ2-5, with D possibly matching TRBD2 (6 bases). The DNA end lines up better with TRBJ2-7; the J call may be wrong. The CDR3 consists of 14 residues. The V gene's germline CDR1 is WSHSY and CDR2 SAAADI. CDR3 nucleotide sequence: TGCGCCAGCTTCGAACGGGGGACCACCTACGAGCAGTACTTC. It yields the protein CASFERGTTYEQYF.

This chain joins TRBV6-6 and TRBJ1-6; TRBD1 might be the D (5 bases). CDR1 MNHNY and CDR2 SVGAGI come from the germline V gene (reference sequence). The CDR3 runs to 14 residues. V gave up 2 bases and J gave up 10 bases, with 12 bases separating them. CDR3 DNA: TGTGCCAGCAGTTACGGGGGAGGGAGATCACCCCTCCACTTT. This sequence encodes CASSYGGGRSPLHF.